Given below is one TCR beta chain in context. Random hexamers were used to reverse transcribe 0.5 to 1 ug of RNA. From the immunoSEQ multiplex PCR reads, TCRdb called clonotypes with MiXCR, one entry per CDR3 protein. The data contain about 94,000 distinct CDR3 sequences, roughly 94% of them singletons. These data belong to a study of CD8 T cells in Susac syndrome. Germline lookup yields CDR1 DFQATT and CDR2 SNEGSKA (reference sequence). The CDR3 runs 15 residues. Trimming cost V 4 bases and J 3 bases; bases outside gene matches: 5. The chain links TRBV20-1 to TRBJ2-1; 11 nucleotides line up with TRBD2. The sequenced sample consisted of CD4+ T cells from PBMCs. The source of this sequence is a human donor with Susac syndrome. CDR3 in amino acids: CSANPTSGVYNEQFF. The CDR3 coding sequence is TGCAGTGCTAACCCGACTAGCGGGGTCTACAATGAGCAGTTCTTC.